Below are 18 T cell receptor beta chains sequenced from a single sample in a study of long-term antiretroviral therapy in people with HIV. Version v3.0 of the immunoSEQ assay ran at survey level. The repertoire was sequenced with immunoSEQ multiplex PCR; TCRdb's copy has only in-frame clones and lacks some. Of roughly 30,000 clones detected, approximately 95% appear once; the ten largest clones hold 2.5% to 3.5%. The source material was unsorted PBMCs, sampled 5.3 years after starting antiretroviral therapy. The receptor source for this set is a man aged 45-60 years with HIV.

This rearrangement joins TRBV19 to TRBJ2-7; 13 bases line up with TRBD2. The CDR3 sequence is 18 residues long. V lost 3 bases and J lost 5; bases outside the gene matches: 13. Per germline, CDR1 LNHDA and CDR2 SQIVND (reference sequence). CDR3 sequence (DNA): TGTGCCAGTAGTATCGGGACTAGCGGGACCGTTACTGGGAACGAGCAGTACTTC. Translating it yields CASSIGTSGTVTGNEQYF.

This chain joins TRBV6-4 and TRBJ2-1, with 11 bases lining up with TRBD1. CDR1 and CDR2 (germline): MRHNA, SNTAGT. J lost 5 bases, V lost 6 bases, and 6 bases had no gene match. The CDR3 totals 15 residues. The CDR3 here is CASSPGTGGNNEQFF. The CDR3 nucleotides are TGTGCCAGCAGCCCCGGGACAGGGGGAAACAATGAGCAGTTCTTC.

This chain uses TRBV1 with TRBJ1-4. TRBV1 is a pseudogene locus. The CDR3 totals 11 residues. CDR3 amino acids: CTSRLEEKLFF. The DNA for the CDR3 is TGCACCAGCAGGCTAGAGGAAAAACTGTTTTTT.

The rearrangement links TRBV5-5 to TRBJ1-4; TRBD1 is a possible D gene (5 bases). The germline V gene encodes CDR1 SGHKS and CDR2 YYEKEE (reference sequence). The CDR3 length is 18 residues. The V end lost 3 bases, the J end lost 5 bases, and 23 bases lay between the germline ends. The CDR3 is CASSSPLGSGGENEKLFF. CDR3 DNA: TGTGCCAGCAGCTCCCCCCTAGGCTCGGGGGGGGAGAATGAAAAACTGTTTTTT.

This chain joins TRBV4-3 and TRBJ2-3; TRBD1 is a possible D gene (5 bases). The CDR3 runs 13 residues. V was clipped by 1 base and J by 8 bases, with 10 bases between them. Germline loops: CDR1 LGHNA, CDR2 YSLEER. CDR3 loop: CASSQGQGSTQYF. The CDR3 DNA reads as TGCGCCAGCAGCCAAGGTCAGGGTAGTACGCAGTATTTT.

CDR3 amino acids: CASSLQQGSQPQHF. The CDR3 nucleotides are TGTGCCAGCAGTTTACAACAGGGTAGTCAGCCCCAGCATTTT. V is TRBV27 and J is TRBJ1-5; tentatively, D is TRBD1 (6 bases). V was trimmed by 2 bases and J by 6 bases, leaving 11 bases between them. CDR3 length equals 14 residues. CDR1 is MNHEY, CDR2 SMNVEV, per germline (reference sequence).

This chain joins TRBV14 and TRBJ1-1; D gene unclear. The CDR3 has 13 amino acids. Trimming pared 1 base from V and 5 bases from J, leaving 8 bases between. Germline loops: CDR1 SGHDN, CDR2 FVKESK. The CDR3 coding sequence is TGTGCCAGCAGCCAAGCACTACGGACTGAAGCTTTCTTT. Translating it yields CASSQALRTEAFF.

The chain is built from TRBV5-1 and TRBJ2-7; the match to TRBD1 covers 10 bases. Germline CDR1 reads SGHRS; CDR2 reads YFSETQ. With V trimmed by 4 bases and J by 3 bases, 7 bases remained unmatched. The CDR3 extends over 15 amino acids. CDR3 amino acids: CASSQRQGAVYEQYF. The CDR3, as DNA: TGCGCCAGCAGCCAAAGACAGGGGGCTGTCTACGAGCAGTACTTC.

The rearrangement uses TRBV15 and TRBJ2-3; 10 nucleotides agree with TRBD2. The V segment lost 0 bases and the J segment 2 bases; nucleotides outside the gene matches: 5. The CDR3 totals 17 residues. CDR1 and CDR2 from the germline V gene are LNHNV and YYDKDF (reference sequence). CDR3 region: CATSREGGLAYTDTQYF. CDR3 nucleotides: TGTGCCACCAGCAGAGAGGGGGGACTAGCGTACACAGATACGCAGTATTTT.

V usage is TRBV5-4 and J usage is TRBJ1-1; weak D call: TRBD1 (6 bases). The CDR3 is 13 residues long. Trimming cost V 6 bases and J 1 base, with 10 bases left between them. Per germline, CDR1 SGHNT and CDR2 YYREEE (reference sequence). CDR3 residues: CASTPDRNTEAFF. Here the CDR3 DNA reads TGTGCCAGCACCCCGGACAGGAACACTGAAGCTTTCTTT.

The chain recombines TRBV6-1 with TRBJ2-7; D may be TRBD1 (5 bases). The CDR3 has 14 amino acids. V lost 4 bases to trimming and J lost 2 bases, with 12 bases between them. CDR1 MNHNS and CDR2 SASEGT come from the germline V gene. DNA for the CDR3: TGTGCCAGCAGTGTCAGAGGCAGGGCCTACGAGCAGTACTTC. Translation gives CASSVRGRAYEQYF.

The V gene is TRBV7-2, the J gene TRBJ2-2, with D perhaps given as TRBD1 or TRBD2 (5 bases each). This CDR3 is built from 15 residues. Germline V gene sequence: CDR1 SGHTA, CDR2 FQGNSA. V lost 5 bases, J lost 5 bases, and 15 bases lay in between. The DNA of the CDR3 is TGTGCCAGCAGCCGACCAGGGACGAGAACCGGGGAGCTGTTTTTT. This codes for CASSRPGTRTGELFF.

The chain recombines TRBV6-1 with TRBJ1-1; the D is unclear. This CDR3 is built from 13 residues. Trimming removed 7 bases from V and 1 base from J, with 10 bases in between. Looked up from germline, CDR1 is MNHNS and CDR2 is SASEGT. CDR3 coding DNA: TGTGCCAGCACTTTCAGAGAGAACACTGAAGCTTTCTTT. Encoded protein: CASTFRENTEAFF.

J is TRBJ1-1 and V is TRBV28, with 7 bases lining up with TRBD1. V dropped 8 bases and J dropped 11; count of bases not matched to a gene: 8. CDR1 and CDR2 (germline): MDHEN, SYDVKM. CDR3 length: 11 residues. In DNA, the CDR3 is TGTGCCAGCCTCTTTCAGGGGGGGGCTTTCTTT. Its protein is CASLFQGGAFF.

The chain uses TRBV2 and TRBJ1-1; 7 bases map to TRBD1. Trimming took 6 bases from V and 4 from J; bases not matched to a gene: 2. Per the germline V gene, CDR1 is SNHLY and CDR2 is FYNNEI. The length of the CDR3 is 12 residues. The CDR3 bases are TGTGCCAGCAGCGACAGGGTCACTGAAGCTTTCTTT. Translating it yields CASSDRVTEAFF.

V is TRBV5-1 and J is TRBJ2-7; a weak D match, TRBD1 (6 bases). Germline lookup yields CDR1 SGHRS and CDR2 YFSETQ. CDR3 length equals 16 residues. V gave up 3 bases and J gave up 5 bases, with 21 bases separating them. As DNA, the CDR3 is TGCGCCAGCAGCTCGGGGCCAGGGGCCGGGCAGAACGAGCAGTACTTC. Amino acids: CASSSGPGAGQNEQYF.

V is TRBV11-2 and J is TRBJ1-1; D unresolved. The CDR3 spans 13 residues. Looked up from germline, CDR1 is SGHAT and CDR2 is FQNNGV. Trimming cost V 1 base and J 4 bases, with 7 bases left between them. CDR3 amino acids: CASSLGAGTEAFF. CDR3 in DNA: TGTGCCAGCAGCTTAGGCGCGGGCACTGAAGCTTTCTTT.

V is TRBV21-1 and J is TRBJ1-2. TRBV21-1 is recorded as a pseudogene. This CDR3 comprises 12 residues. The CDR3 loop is CASIWGVYGYTF. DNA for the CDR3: TGTGCCAGCATTTGGGGGGTCTATGGCTACACCTTC.